Below are 26 T cell receptor beta chains sequenced from a single sample in a study of blood T cell repertoires in COVID-19. TCRdb's table, derived via immunoSEQ multiplex PCR, lists solely in-frame clones and lacks some. Altogether roughly 180,000 clones are present, 70% to 90% being singletons, with the ten largest covering 4% to 5%. The sample comprised peripheral blood. Receptors originate from a woman in her 30s with acute or convalescent COVID-19.

The chain couples TRBV2 to TRBJ2-1; D perhaps matches TRBD2 (6 bases). The germline V and J ends were trimmed by 8 bases and 6 bases, with 11 bases remaining between them. Germline V gives CDR1 SNHLY, CDR2 FYNNEI. This CDR3 has 12 amino acids. CDR3 region: CASGTSRNEQFF. Written as DNA, the CDR3 is TGTGCCAGCGGGACTTCACGCAATGAGCAGTTCTTC. The full variable domain, completed using reference TRBV2 and TRBJ2-1, is EPEVTQTPSHQVTQMGQEVILRCVPISNHLYFYWYRQILGQKVEFLVSFYNNEISEKSEIFDDQFSVERPDGSNFTLKIRSTKLEDSAMYFCASGTSRNEQFFGPGTRLTVL.

The chain recombines TRBV28 with TRBJ2-5; D is unresolved. CDR3 length equals 12 residues. The V end lost 2 bases, the J end lost 4 bases, and 5 bases lay between the germline ends. From germline, CDR1 is MDHEN and CDR2 SYDVKM. The CDR3 here is CASSLGVETQYF. The CDR3, as DNA: TGTGCCAGCAGTTTAGGAGTAGAGACCCAGTACTTC.

The rearrangement links TRBV10-3 to TRBJ1-2, with D hard to call. This CDR3 region has 17 residues. The germline gives CDR1 ENHRY, CDR2 SYGVKD. The V gene lost 0 bases and the J gene lost 4 bases, with 18 bases spanning the gap. The CDR3 bases are TGTGCCATCAGTGAGTCGATGGGCGTGGTTGAAGGCTATGGCTACACCTTC. Translation gives CAISESMGVVEGYGYTF.

The rearrangement joins TRBV7-2 to TRBJ2-7; 8 bases match TRBD2. The V gene's germline CDR1 is SGHTA and CDR2 FQGNSA. The CDR3 runs to 14 residues. After removal of 1 base from V and 5 bases from J, the junction contained 4 bases not matched to a gene. CDR3 sequence: CASSLVGTRDEQYF. The DNA for the CDR3 is TGTGCCAGCAGCTTAGTGGGGACTAGGGACGAGCAGTACTTC.

J is TRBJ1-2 and V is TRBV5-4; the match to TRBD1 covers 7 bases. The ends lost 3 bases at V and 4 bases at J; junction bases unmatched: 6. The CDR3 contains 14 residues. Germline V gene sequence: CDR1 SGHNT, CDR2 YYREEE (reference sequence). This chain's CDR3 is CASSSMTGSYGYTF. The CDR3 region has the DNA TGTGCCAGCAGCTCCATGACAGGGTCCTATGGCTACACCTTC.

This rearrangement joins TRBV7-9 to TRBJ2-5; TRBD1 might be the D (5 bases). The CDR3 runs to 13 residues. Trimming removed 0 bases from V and 5 bases from J, with 7 bases in between. Per germline, CDR1 SEHNR and CDR2 FQNEAQ (reference sequence). The chain's CDR3 is CASSLAGVETQYF. The CDR3 coding sequence is TGTGCCAGCAGCTTAGCAGGGGTGGAGACCCAGTACTTC.

J is TRBJ2-7 and V is TRBV19; no definite D call. V was shortened by 10 bases and J by 7 bases, with 14 bases between the two germline ends. This CDR3 spans 11 amino acids. Germline CDR1 and CDR2: LNHDA and SQIVND (reference sequence). In DNA, the CDR3 is TGTGCCAAAAGAGGTGTGGTTGAGCAGTACTTC. Its translation: CAKRGVVEQYF. The variable domain in full, with the rest retrieved from reference TRBV19 and TRBJ2-7, is DGGITQSPKYLFRKEGQNVTLSCEQNLNHDAMYWYRQDPGQGLRLIYYSQIVNDFQKGDIAEGYSVSREKKESFPLTVTSAQKNPTAFYLCAKRGVVEQYFGPGTRLTVT.

V usage is TRBV25-1 and J usage is TRBJ1-5; weak D call: TRBD1 (6 bases). Trimming took 4 bases from V and 7 from J, leaving 14 bases between them. CDR1 is MGHDK, CDR2 SYGVNS, per germline. The CDR3 runs 14 residues. Here the CDR3 reads CASSATGFGQPQHF. The CDR3 DNA is TGTGCCAGCAGTGCAACAGGGTTCGGGCAGCCCCAGCATTTT. The full variable domain, with the rest looked up from reference TRBV25-1 and TRBJ1-5, is EADIYQTPRYLVIGTGKKITLECSQTMGHDKMYWYQQDPGMELHLIHYSYGVNSTEKGDLSSESTVSRIRTEHFPLTLESARPSHTSQYLCASSATGFGQPQHFGDGTRLSIL.

This chain connects TRBV28 to TRBJ2-3; 8 nucleotides line up with TRBD2. The germline gives CDR1 MDHEN, CDR2 SYDVKM. The CDR3 loop spans 18 amino acids. With V trimmed by 5 bases and J by 3 bases, 16 bases remained unmatched. CDR3 amino acids: CASSPLWSGSAGTDTQYF. For the CDR3, the DNA is TGTGCCAGCAGTCCCCTTTGGAGCGGGAGCGCTGGGACAGATACGCAGTATTTT. Supplemented by reference TRBV28 and TRBJ2-3, the full variable domain reads DVKVTQSSRYLVKRTGEKVFLECVQDMDHENMFWYRQDPGLGLRLIYFSYDVKMKEKGDIPEGYSVSREKKERFSLILESASTNQTSMYLCASSPLWSGSAGTDTQYFGPGTRLTVL.

The chain uses TRBV28 and TRBJ1-6, with a weak D call TRBD1 (5 bases). The CDR3 spans 14 residues. CDR1 and CDR2 from the germline V gene are MDHEN and SYDVKM. V was shortened by 5 bases and J by 6 bases, with 11 bases between the two germline ends. The CDR3 loop is CASSMGQGNSPLHF. The DNA for the CDR3 is TGTGCCAGCAGTATGGGGCAGGGTAATTCACCCCTCCACTTT.

The chain joins TRBV4-1 to TRBJ2-1; TRBD2 aligns across 8 bases. J gave up 0 bases and V 5 bases, and 6 bases lay outside the gene matches. Germline V gene lookup returns CDR1 MGHRA and CDR2 YSYEKL. This CDR3 spans 16 amino acids. For the CDR3, the DNA is TGCGCCAGCAGCTCTTCCGGGACTAGCTCCTACAATGAGCAGTTCTTC. Its protein is CASSSSGTSSYNEQFF.

This clone was observed a handful of times. V usage is TRBV27 and J usage is TRBJ2-1; TRBD2 aligns across 12 bases. V was clipped by 2 bases and J by 4 bases; unmatched bases: 6. The CDR3 sequence is 17 residues long. In germline, CDR1 is MNHEY, CDR2 SMNVEV (reference sequence). The CDR3 here is CASSLGTSGPLYNEQFF. CDR3 nucleotide sequence: TGTGCCAGCAGTTTAGGGACTAGCGGGCCTTTGTACAATGAGCAGTTCTTC.

The rearrangement links TRBV5-1 to TRBJ2-5, with 9 bases that match TRBD2. V lost 3 bases to trimming and J lost 5 bases; unmatched junction nucleotides: 11. CDR1 SGHRS and CDR2 YFSETQ come from the germline V gene. The CDR3 sequence is 16 residues long. In nucleotides, the CDR3 is TGCGCCAGCAGCTATAGCGGGAGCTACTCGGAGGAGACCCAGTACTTC. Amino acids: CASSYSGSYSEETQYF.

This clone was seen just once. This chain joins TRBV3-1 (or the pseudogene TRBV3-2) and TRBJ1-1; 7 bases fit TRBD1. Germline V gene lookup returns CDR1 LGHDT and CDR2 YNNKEL (reference sequence). The V and J ends lost 4 bases and 3 bases, in that order; junction bases with no gene match: 2. This CDR3 has 13 residues. CDR3 in amino acids: CASSRTGDTEAFF. The DNA for the CDR3 is TGTGCCAGCAGCCGGACAGGAGACACTGAAGCTTTCTTT.

The table lists this clone with a count of one. This sequence joins TRBV6-4 and TRBJ1-1; D is uncertain. V shed 0 bases and J shed 3 bases, with 5 bases lying between them. The CDR3 sequence is 13 residues long. CDR1 is MRHNA and CDR2 is SNTAGT in the germline V gene. This CDR3 reads CASSDSRDTEAFF. For the CDR3, the DNA is TGTGCCAGCAGTGACTCGCGTGACACTGAAGCTTTCTTT.

Only one count was recorded for this clone. This chain links TRBV27 with TRBJ2-7; D possibly corresponds to TRBD1 (6 bases). Trimming pared 5 bases from V and 7 bases from J, leaving 18 bases between. The germline V gene has CDR1 MNHEY and CDR2 SMNVEV (reference sequence). The CDR3 extends over 14 amino acids. Here the CDR3 reads CASSAGQNGWEQYF. The CDR3 DNA reads TGTGCCAGCAGTGCTGGACAGAACGGTTGGGAGCAGTACTTC.

The rearrangement links TRBV28 to TRBJ1-4; weak D call: TRBD1 (5 bases). Germline loops: CDR1 MDHEN, CDR2 SYDVKM. V lost 4 bases, J lost 13 bases, and 16 bases lay in between. The CDR3 extends over 13 amino acids. The CDR3 DNA sequence: TGTGCCAGCAGTTACCGGGCCCTGGGGGGACTGTTTTTT. As protein: CASSYRALGGLFF.

The genes are TRBV4-1 and TRBJ2-3; D might be TRBD2 (6 bases). The CDR3 has 15 amino acids. Looked up from germline, CDR1 is MGHRA and CDR2 is YSYEKL. Trimming removed 1 base at V and 1 base at J, with 9 bases between. The CDR3 here is CASSQGGIGTDTQYF. The CDR3 nucleotides read TGCGCCAGCAGCCAAGGCGGGATCGGCACAGATACGCAGTATTTT.

This rearrangement joins TRBV2 to TRBJ2-1, with D possibly TRBD2 on 6 matching bases. The germline gives CDR1 SNHLY, CDR2 FYNNEI. This CDR3 has 16 amino acids. V shed 4 bases and J shed 7 bases, with 20 bases lying between them. This chain's CDR3 is CASSGPLSGVTNEQFF. The CDR3 nucleotides read TGTGCCAGCAGTGGGCCTCTGTCGGGAGTCACGAATGAGCAGTTCTTC.

The V gene is TRBV1, the J gene TRBJ2-2; the table's D call, TRBD2, has no DNA check behind it. TRBV1 is flagged as a pseudogene. The CDR3 is 13 amino acids. The CDR3: CTSSQGGTGELFF. In DNA, the CDR3 is TGCACCAGCAGCCAGGGGGGCACCGGGGAGCTGTTTTTT.

This clone was seen a few times. The CDR3, as DNA: TGTGCCAGCAGCGCCGGGGGGGACGGCTACACCTTC. Amino acids: CASSAGGDGYTF. J is TRBJ1-2 and V is TRBV25-1; possibly TRBD1 for D (5 bases). Deletions cut 6 bases from V and 8 bases from J, with 13 bases between. This CDR3 is 12 amino acids long. Germline CDR1 reads MGHDK; CDR2 reads SYGVNS.

V and J are TRBV27 and TRBJ2-2; 13 nucleotides match TRBD2. Looked up from germline, CDR1 is MNHEY and CDR2 is SMNVEV (reference sequence). V lost 7 bases to trimming and J lost 7 bases; unmatched junction nucleotides: 9. This CDR3 comprises 16 residues. The CDR3 DNA reads TGTGCCAGCACCCTACTAGCGGGAGGGCCTCTCGGGGAGCTGTTTTTT. It specifies CASTLLAGGPLGELFF.

V is TRBV5-5 and J is TRBJ2-7, with TRBD2 matching 8 bases. V lost 5 bases to trimming and J lost 5 bases; unmatched junction nucleotides: 9. The CDR3 spans 14 residues. Looked up from germline, CDR1 is SGHKS and CDR2 is YYEKEE (reference sequence). The CDR3 loop reads CASRRGTSAHEQYF. The CDR3 nucleotides are TGTGCCAGCAGGCGAGGGACTAGTGCCCACGAGCAGTACTTC.

This rearrangement joins TRBV3-1 (or the pseudogene TRBV3-2) to TRBJ2-7, with D tentatively TRBD1 (5 bases). The V gene's germline CDR1 is LGHDT and CDR2 YNNKEL (reference sequence). The CDR3 extends over 15 amino acids. V was cut by 8 bases and J by 1 base, with 18 bases left in between. CDR3 nucleotide sequence: TGTGCCAGCCGAACTGGGGCAGGGCCGTCCTACGAGCAGTACTTC. As protein: CASRTGAGPSYEQYF.

The chain has TRBV6-1 and TRBJ1-2; no clear D. V dropped 4 bases and J dropped 2 bases, with 20 bases sitting between them. Germline V gene sequence: CDR1 MNHNS, CDR2 SASEGT. CDR3 size: 17 residues. CDR3 sequence (DNA): TGTGCCAGCAGTGGCCTCCTGGGGAGAAACCTGAACTATGGCTACACCTTC. Its translation is CASSGLLGRNLNYGYTF.

This chain joins TRBV28 and TRBJ1-2, with TRBD1 identical over 9 bases. Germline CDR1 MDHEN, CDR2 SYDVKM. V trimming: 6 bases; J trimming: 3 bases; junction bases outside the gene matches: 17. The CDR3 is 18 residues long. The CDR3 loop reads CASSPSGTGYISHYGYTF. The CDR3 DNA reads TGTGCCAGCAGCCCCTCCGGGACAGGGTATATTTCCCACTATGGCTACACCTTC.